The 27 T cell receptor beta chains below were found in one sample sequenced in a study of blood T cell repertoires in COVID-19. Libraries were prepared by immunoSEQ multiplex PCR; TCRdb keeps only in-frame clonotypes and omits some of them. The sample has about 220,000 clones, approximately 77% seen once. The specimen sequenced was peripheral blood. These receptors came from an elderly woman with acute or convalescent COVID-19.

The J gene is TRBJ2-7, the V gene TRBV18; TRBD1 agrees at 8 bases. The CDR3 contains 15 residues. Germline values: CDR1 KGHSH, CDR2 LQKENI. V shed 6 bases, J shed 0 bases, and the junction held 7 bases outside the gene matches. For the CDR3, the DNA is TGTGCCAGCTCCCCAGGGGGCTCTGGCTCCTACGAGCAGTACTTC. It specifies CASSPGGSGSYEQYF.

The chain employs TRBV6-6 and TRBJ2-7; D may be TRBD2 (6 bases). CDR3 length: 12 residues. Germline CDR1 reads MNHNY; CDR2 reads SVGAGI (reference sequence). V was pared by 7 bases and J by 3 bases, with 10 bases between. CDR3 sequence (DNA): TGTGCCAGCATTTCCGGGGGCTACGAGCAGTACTTC. It translates to CASISGGYEQYF.

The V and J genes are TRBV6-5 and TRBJ1-5; D is unclear. Deletions cut 7 bases from V and 3 bases from J, with 7 bases between. The CDR3 runs 12 residues. Germline V gene lookup returns CDR1 MNHEY and CDR2 SVGAGI. The CDR3 DNA is TGTGCCAGCAATTTAGACAATCAGCCCCAGCATTTT. This encodes CASNLDNQPQHF.

The CDR3 sequence: CASSLGGGELNTEAFF. The DNA of the CDR3 is TGTGCCAGCAGCCTAGGAGGGGGCGAACTGAACACTGAAGCTTTCTTT. The V and J genes are TRBV27 and TRBJ1-1, with 7 bases matching TRBD1. The germline V gene encodes CDR1 MNHEY and CDR2 SMNVEV (reference sequence). V was clipped by 6 bases and J by 0 bases; unmatched bases: 10. The CDR3 spans 16 residues.

This chain links TRBV3-1 (or the pseudogene TRBV3-2) with TRBJ2-1, with 11 bases matching TRBD2. This CDR3 has 15 amino acids. Germline CDR1 LGHDT, CDR2 YNNKEL (reference sequence). Trimming took 4 bases from V and 4 from J; bases not matched to a gene: 3. The CDR3 coding sequence is TGTGCCAGCAGCCTCTTAGCGGGGGGGTACAATGAGCAGTTCTTC. It is translated as CASSLLAGGYNEQFF.

The rearrangement uses TRBV10-3 and TRBJ1-2; the D is unclear. The V gene lost 6 bases and the J gene lost 5 bases, with 16 bases spanning the gap. This CDR3 contains 14 residues. CDR1 ENHRY and CDR2 SYGVKD come from the germline V gene. The CDR3: CAIRDGILPYGYTF. The CDR3 nucleotides are TGTGCCATCAGGGACGGGATACTACCATATGGCTACACCTTC.

The chain combines TRBV12-3 or TRBV12-4 with TRBJ2-2; TRBD1 might be the D (5 bases). The V end was cut by 8 bases, the J end by 8 bases, with 12 bases between. CDR3 size: 12 residues. For the CDR3, the DNA is TGTGCCAGCGCAGGGTTGGAGGGGGAGCTGTTTTTT. Protein product: CASAGLEGELFF.

This chain links TRBV10-3 with TRBJ1-2; TRBD1 is a possible D gene (6 bases). This CDR3 spans 14 amino acids. The ends were cut back, 3 bases at V and 5 bases at J, with 13 bases in the middle. Germline assignment: CDR1 ENHRY and CDR2 SYGVKD. The DNA of the CDR3 is TGTGCCATCAGTGACCGTCCTACAGGGTATGGCTACACCTTC. Translated, it gives CAISDRPTGYGYTF.

This chain connects TRBV6-5 to TRBJ1-2, with unresolved D. Trimming removed 3 bases at V and 7 bases at J, with 12 bases between. There are 13 residues in the CDR3. In germline, CDR1 is MNHEY, CDR2 SVGAGI. The chain's CDR3 is CASSYWQLSGYTF. The CDR3 DNA reads as TGTGCCAGCAGTTATTGGCAACTATCTGGCTACACCTTC.

This clone was recorded many times. The gene calls are TRBV24-1 and TRBJ2-3, with D tentatively TRBD1 (6 bases). The CDR3 has 16 amino acids. The germline V and J ends were trimmed by 0 bases and 0 bases, with 9 bases remaining between them. Per germline, CDR1 KGHDR and CDR2 SFDVKD. This CDR3 is CATSDLLGASTDTQYF. CDR3 bases: TGTGCCACCAGTGATTTGTTGGGGGCTAGCACAGATACGCAGTATTTT.

The J gene is TRBJ2-1, the V gene TRBV28, with TRBD1 as a possible D gene (5 bases). This CDR3 contains 12 residues. Trimming stripped 2 bases from V and 9 bases from J, with 8 bases between. The germline gives CDR1 MDHEN, CDR2 SYDVKM. The CDR3 region has the DNA TGTGCCAGCAGTTTAAGGGGAAGTGAGCAGTTCTTC. It translates to CASSLRGSEQFF.

CDR3 sequence reads: CASSQVPGGRSSYNEQFF. Written as DNA, the CDR3 is TGTGCCAGCAGCCAAGTGCCGGGGGGGCGGAGCTCCTACAATGAGCAGTTCTTC. V and J are TRBV14 and TRBJ2-1, with 8 bases fitting TRBD2. The junction had 8 bases not matched to a gene; V was cut back by 1 base and J by 0 bases. The CDR3 extends over 18 amino acids. Looked up from germline, CDR1 is SGHDN and CDR2 is FVKESK.

V is TRBV7-2 and J is TRBJ2-3, with 11 bases matching TRBD2. The CDR3 is 18 amino acids. Trimming cost V 0 bases and J 3 bases; bases outside gene matches: 8. Germline CDR1 reads SGHTA; CDR2 reads FQGNSA. The CDR3 DNA follows: TGTGCCAGCAGCTTAGCGATAGCGGGGGGGCGTCTAACAGATACGCAGTATTTT. It codes for CASSLAIAGGRLTDTQYF. The variable domain in full, with the rest retrieved from reference TRBV7-2 and TRBJ2-3, is GAGVSQSPSNKVTEKGKDVELRCDPISGHTALYWYRQSLGQGLEFLIYFQGNSAPDKSGLPSDRFSAERTGGSVSTLTIQRTQQEDSAVYLCASSLAIAGGRLTDTQYFGPGTRLTVL.

The rearrangement uses TRBV19 and TRBJ2-3, with 8 bases identical to TRBD2. CDR3 size: 20 residues. V shed 3 bases, J shed 1 base, and the junction held 18 bases outside the gene matches. The germline CDR1 and CDR2 sequences are LNHDA and SQIVND (reference sequence). The CDR3 sequence: CASSIRPTLRPTSGTDTQYF. The DNA for the CDR3 is TGTGCCAGTAGTATCCGGCCCACTCTGAGGCCGACTAGCGGCACAGATACGCAGTATTTT.

This clone was counted a single time. The chain carries TRBV4-1 and TRBJ1-4, with D hard to call. The V gene lost 1 base and the J gene lost 8 bases, with 14 bases spanning the gap. The germline V gene encodes CDR1 MGHRA and CDR2 YSYEKL. This CDR3 has 15 amino acids. The CDR3 loop is CASSQGPALAEKLFF. CDR3 in DNA: TGCGCCAGCAGCCAAGGTCCCGCGCTAGCCGAAAAACTGTTTTTT.

The V gene is TRBV9, the J gene TRBJ1-6; unclear D gene. V lost 2 bases to trimming and J lost 9 bases, with 6 bases between them. Germline CDR1 SGDLS, CDR2 YYNGEE. The CDR3 has 12 amino acids. Written as DNA, the CDR3 is TGTGCCAGCAGCGTCAGTGGTTCACCCCTCCACTTT. Translated, it gives CASSVSGSPLHF.

This clone was seen more than once but under ten times. This chain connects TRBV19 to TRBJ1-6; 11 bases match TRBD1. V lost 6 bases to trimming and J lost 7 bases; unmatched junction nucleotides: 8. The CDR3 runs to 16 residues. In germline, CDR1 is LNHDA, CDR2 SQIVND (reference sequence). The CDR3 protein is CASRDRGQEWNSPLHF. CDR3 in DNA: TGTGCCAGTAGGGACAGGGGGCAGGAATGGAATTCACCCCTCCACTTT.

The chain recombines TRBV2 with TRBJ1-2; D remains ambiguous. V was clipped by 3 bases and J by 4 bases, with 12 bases between them. The length of the CDR3 is 14 residues. CDR1 SNHLY and CDR2 FYNNEI come from the germline V gene. Here the CDR3 reads CASSEGRDGYGYTF. Here the CDR3 DNA reads TGTGCCAGCAGTGAGGGGAGGGATGGCTATGGCTACACCTTC.

The chain links TRBV27 to TRBJ1-5, with D maybe TRBD1 (5 bases). CDR3 length: 15 residues. Germline loops: CDR1 MNHEY, CDR2 SMNVEV (reference sequence). V was shortened by 3 bases and J by 6 bases, with 15 bases between the two germline ends. The CDR3 loop reads CASSLEGRGSQPQHF. CDR3 bases: TGTGCCAGCAGTTTGGAAGGGAGGGGAAGTCAGCCCCAGCATTTT.

The V and J genes are TRBV6-5 and TRBJ1-5; possible D gene TRBD1, 5 bases. CDR1 is MNHEY and CDR2 is SVGAGI in the germline V gene. Trimming took off 4 bases at V and 1 base at J, with 8 bases between the two ends. This CDR3 has 14 residues. CDR3 sequence: CASSFDRSNQPQHF. CDR3 nucleotides: TGTGCCAGCAGTTTCGACAGAAGCAATCAGCCCCAGCATTTT.

The chain uses TRBV18 and TRBJ2-7, with 10 bases that match TRBD1. CDR1 and CDR2 from the germline V gene are KGHSH and LQKENI. The CDR3 spans 14 residues. After removal of 6 bases from V and 3 bases from J, the junction contained 5 bases not matched to a gene. The CDR3 sequence is CASSIGTGDYEQYF. The CDR3 DNA follows: TGTGCCAGCTCGATCGGGACAGGGGACTACGAGCAGTACTTC. Full variable domain (outside the CDR3, taken from reference TRBV18 and TRBJ2-7): NAGVMQNPRHLVRRRGQEARLRCSPMKGHSHVYWYRQLPEEGLKFMVYLQKENIIDESGMPKERFSAEFPKEGPSILRIQQVVRGDSAAYFCASSIGTGDYEQYFGPGTRLTVT.

The V gene is TRBV27, the J gene TRBJ2-5; TRBD1 matches 8 bases. V dropped 3 bases and J dropped 5; count of bases not matched to a gene: 5. Germline V CDR1 and CDR2: MNHEY, SMNVEV (reference sequence). The CDR3 is 14 amino acids. CDR3 protein: CASSLQGAWETQYF. CDR3 sequence (DNA): TGTGCCAGCAGTTTGCAGGGGGCGTGGGAGACCCAGTACTTC.

The sample holds a few counts of this clone. The CDR3 protein is CSVEDGLAVADTQYF. Written as DNA, the CDR3 is TGCAGCGTTGAAGACGGACTAGCCGTGGCAGATACGCAGTATTTT. The gene calls are TRBV29-1 and TRBJ2-3; the match to TRBD2 covers 8 bases. The CDR3 has 15 amino acids. Unmatched junction bases numbered 6, after V lost 0 bases and J lost 4 bases. The germline V gene has CDR1 SQVTM and CDR2 ANQGSEA.

The rearrangement links TRBV20-1 to TRBJ1-1; perhaps TRBD1 as D (5 bases). CDR3 length: 12 amino acids. Trimming removed 3 bases at V and 7 bases at J, with 12 bases between. Germline-derived CDR1 and CDR2 are DFQATT and SNEGSKA (reference sequence). The CDR3 coding sequence is TGCAGTGCTAGTCCTCGGGGGGATGAAGCTTTCTTT. It translates to CSASPRGDEAFF.

In this sample, this clone turned up many times. The chain uses TRBV5-4 and TRBJ2-7; 7 bases map to TRBD1. The CDR3 contains 17 residues. The V and J ends lost 0 bases and 4 bases, in that order; junction bases with no gene match: 13. Germline CDR1 reads SGHNT; CDR2 reads YYREEE (reference sequence). CDR3 amino acids: CASSLDSVGTASYEQYF. The CDR3, as DNA: TGTGCCAGCAGCTTGGATTCAGTAGGGACAGCTTCGTACGAGCAGTACTTC.

The genes are TRBV29-1 and TRBJ2-7; D gene unclear. This CDR3 contains 13 residues. Trimming removed 2 bases from V and 3 bases from J, with 11 bases in between. CDR1 SQVTM and CDR2 ANQGSEA come from the germline V gene. The CDR3 DNA follows: TGCAGCGTTGAAACCGCGGTGGACTACGAGCAGTACTTC. Translating it yields CSVETAVDYEQYF.

As to this clone: At one end the junction does not follow the germline gene, possibly because of a read error. This sequence joins TRBV7-7 and TRBJ2-2, with 11 nucleotides matching TRBD1. The CDR3 has 14 amino acids. Germline loops: CDR1 SSHAT, CDR2 FNYEAQ (reference sequence). CDR3 coding DNA: TGTGCTAGCAGCCCGGGACAGGGGGGCGGGGAGCTGTTTTTT. Encoded protein: CASSPGQGGGELFF. Together with reference TRBV7-7 and TRBJ2-2, the CDR3 gives the full variable domain: GAGVSQSPRYKVTKRGQDVTLRCDPISSHATLYWYQQALGQGPEFLTYFNYEAQPDKSGLPSDRFSAERPEGSISTLTIQRTEQRDSAMYRCASSPGQGGGELFFGEGSRLTVL.